This entry lists 27 T cell receptor beta chains sequenced from one sample in a study of radiotherapy plus CTLA-4 blockade in lung cancer. The protocol was immunoSEQ multiplex PCR, while the TCRdb copy is restricted to in-frame clones and leaves out a portion. There are 70,000 to 90,000 clones in the sample; around 79% occur only once, and approximately 22% lies in the top ten. Sequencing used peripheral blood, obtained from a patient treated with radiotherapy plus ipilimumab. The source is a human donor with non-small cell lung cancer whose response to radiotherapy plus ipilimumab could not be evaluated. Some clones in this sample may be carry-over from other donors' samples.

This chain connects TRBV6-5 to TRBJ1-6, with a weak D call TRBD1 (6 bases). V gave up 6 bases and J gave up 14 bases, with 23 bases separating them. This CDR3 region has 15 residues. Germline V CDR1 and CDR2: MNHEY, SVGAGI. The CDR3 nucleotides read TGTGCCAGCAGCGCCGTAGGGGGGGAGACCAGCACCCTCCACTTT. Protein sequence: CASSAVGGETSTLHF.

The chain links TRBV6-5 to TRBJ1-6; D is perhaps TRBD1 (6 bases). Trimming pared 8 bases from V and 10 bases from J, leaving 18 bases between. The CDR3 loop spans 14 amino acids. Looked up from germline, CDR1 is MNHEY and CDR2 is SVGAGI. The CDR3 DNA is TGTGCCAGCCCCCCTGGGGGAAGGGGGTCACCCCTCCACTTT. Translation gives CASPPGGRGSPLHF.

This clone was seen only once. The J gene is TRBJ1-2, the V gene TRBV18; 9 bases match TRBD1. Unmatched junction bases numbered 7, after V lost 3 bases and J lost 8 bases. This CDR3 spans 14 amino acids. Germline CDR1 is KGHSH and CDR2 is LQKENI. The DNA of the CDR3 is TGTGCCAGCTCACCGGGACAGGGAATTGGAGGCTACACCTTC. It is translated as CASSPGQGIGGYTF.

The V gene is TRBV7-6, the J gene TRBJ1-1; 7 bases fit TRBD1. V lost 5 bases to trimming and J lost 0 bases; unmatched junction nucleotides: 3. This CDR3 is built from 14 residues. Germline CDR1 reads SGHVS; CDR2 reads FNYEAQ. Written as DNA, the CDR3 is TGTGCCAGCAGCGTCACAGGGGTGAACACTGAAGCTTTCTTT. The encoded protein is CASSVTGVNTEAFF.

This chain links TRBV6-5 with TRBJ2-7; D may be TRBD1 (5 bases). Per the germline V gene, CDR1 is MNHEY and CDR2 is SVGAGI. The CDR3 consists of 14 residues. Trimming left V 10 bases short and J 2 bases short, with 18 bases between. CDR3 loop: CATKGLGRAYEQYF. The DNA for the CDR3 is TGTGCCACGAAAGGCCTAGGCAGGGCCTACGAGCAGTACTTC.

The chain joins TRBV6-5 to TRBJ2-1; D remains unclear. Germline values: CDR1 MNHEY, CDR2 SVGAGI. The CDR3 is 16 amino acids. The V gene lost 4 bases and the J gene lost 6 bases, with 19 bases spanning the gap. Here the CDR3 DNA reads TGTGCCAGCAGTTCTGAGAGGCGTCTCTGGTCCAATGAGCAGTTCTTC. It codes for CASSSERRLWSNEQFF.

The rearrangement joins TRBV7-8 to TRBJ2-5, with 11 bases that match TRBD2. V dropped 4 bases and J dropped 2; count of bases not matched to a gene: 3. The CDR3 covers 15 residues. CDR1 is SGHVS and CDR2 is FQNEAQ in the germline V gene. The CDR3 loop is CASSSRTSGQETQYF. The CDR3, as DNA: TGTGCCAGCAGCTCTCGGACTAGCGGGCAAGAGACCCAGTACTTC.

This chain joins TRBV7-2 and TRBJ2-1, with D uncertain. V shed 2 bases and J shed 0 bases, with 8 bases lying between them. Germline lookup yields CDR1 SGHTA and CDR2 FQGNSA. This CDR3 spans 15 amino acids. The CDR3: CASSLWRSSYNEQFF. The CDR3 nucleotides read TGTGCCAGCAGCTTATGGAGAAGCTCCTACAATGAGCAGTTCTTC.

This chain uses TRBV9 with TRBJ2-7; 7 bases agree with TRBD1. Germline V CDR1 and CDR2: SGDLS, YYNGEE. The V gene end was trimmed by 2 bases and the J gene end by 3 bases; junction bases not matched to a gene: 14. This CDR3 region has 17 residues. The CDR3 sequence is CASSVTPETGSVYEQYF. DNA of the CDR3: TGTGCCAGCAGCGTGACCCCTGAGACAGGGTCGGTCTACGAGCAGTACTTC.

In this sample, this clone turned up once. V gene TRBV19 combines with J gene TRBJ1-1; TRBD1 matches at 8 bases. The germline V gene encodes CDR1 LNHDA and CDR2 SQIVND (reference sequence). The CDR3 totals 15 residues. Trimming took 3 bases from V and 3 from J; bases not matched to a gene: 6. This CDR3 is CASSIRTGKYTEAFF. The CDR3 DNA follows: TGTGCCAGTAGTATCCGGACAGGGAAATACACTGAAGCTTTCTTT.

This sequence joins TRBV9 and TRBJ2-7; D is unclear. CDR3 size: 14 residues. Trimming left V 0 bases short and J 5 bases short, with 12 bases between. Germline V gene sequence: CDR1 SGDLS, CDR2 YYNGEE. CDR3 amino acids: CASSVARSPHEQYF. The CDR3, as DNA: TGTGCCAGCAGCGTAGCCCGCAGTCCCCACGAGCAGTACTTC.

This rearrangement joins TRBV6-6 to TRBJ1-2; D is unresolved. Germline V gene sequence: CDR1 MNHNY, CDR2 SVGAGI (reference sequence). The CDR3 extends over 13 amino acids. The V and J ends lost 5 bases and 1 base respectively, with 8 bases between them. CDR3 sequence reads: CASSDGINYGYTF. In DNA, the CDR3 is TGTGCCAGCAGTGACGGGATTAACTATGGCTACACCTTC.

The chain employs TRBV11-2 and TRBJ2-1; D possibly corresponds to TRBD2 (5 bases). Trimming shortened V by 1 base and J by 1 base, and 8 bases separated the two germline ends. There are 15 residues in the CDR3. Germline V gene data show CDR1 as SGHAT and CDR2 as FQNNGV. This chain's CDR3 is CASSLGSGSYNEQFF. CDR3 bases: TGTGCCAGCAGCTTAGGGTCGGGGTCCTACAATGAGCAGTTCTTC.

The chain is built from TRBV5-1 and TRBJ2-3; 11 nucleotides match TRBD2. The CDR3 contains 18 residues. V lost 0 bases, J lost 1 base, and 7 bases stayed unmatched. CDR1 is SGHRS, CDR2 YFSETQ, per germline. CDR3 protein: CASSLVPSGGHGTDTQYF. CDR3 in DNA: TGCGCCAGCAGCTTGGTACCTAGCGGGGGGCACGGCACAGATACGCAGTATTTT.

The chain joins TRBV6-1 to TRBJ2-7; 14 nucleotides match TRBD2. The V gene's germline CDR1 is MNHNS and CDR2 SASEGT. V trimming: 6 bases; J trimming: 5 bases; junction bases outside the gene matches: 6. This CDR3 has 15 residues. The CDR3 DNA sequence: TGTGCCAGCAGCTTCGGACTAGCGGGGGGACACGAGCAGTACTTC. Translated: CASSFGLAGGHEQYF.

The rearrangement joins TRBV28 to TRBJ1-2; maybe TRBD1 (5 bases). The CDR3 has 12 residues. Germline assignment: CDR1 MDHEN and CDR2 SYDVKM. V dropped 6 bases and J dropped 7 bases, with 12 bases sitting between them. In DNA form, the CDR3 reads TGTGCCAGCAGGGTATGGGGCTCTGGCTACACCTTC. Translation gives CASRVWGSGYTF.

This clone was observed a handful of times. The chain uses TRBV2 and TRBJ2-3; 11 bases align to TRBD2. Germline assignment: CDR1 SNHLY and CDR2 FYNNEI. This CDR3 is 15 amino acids long. V gave up 6 bases and J gave up 3 bases; unmatched junction bases: 5. The CDR3: CASRIAGGPTDTQYF. The CDR3 DNA sequence: TGTGCCAGCAGGATAGCGGGGGGGCCTACAGATACGCAGTATTTT. Combining the CDR3 with reference TRBV2 and TRBJ2-3 gives the whole variable domain EPEVTQTPSHQVTQMGQEVILRCVPISNHLYFYWYRQILGQKVEFLVSFYNNEISEKSEIFDDQFSVERPDGSNFTLKIRSTKLEDSAMYFCASRIAGGPTDTQYFGPGTRLTVL.

V is TRBV5-1 and J is TRBJ2-3; D is uncertain. CDR1 is SGHRS, CDR2 YFSETQ, per germline. Trimming shortened V by 1 base and J by 6 bases, and 6 bases separated the two germline ends. The CDR3 runs 12 residues. The CDR3 sequence: CASSLLQDTQYF. CDR3 bases: TGCGCCAGCAGCTTGCTTCAGGATACGCAGTATTTT. Full variable domain (missing parts from reference TRBV5-1 and TRBJ2-3): KAGVTQTPRYLIKTRGQQVTLSCSPISGHRSVSWYQQTPGQGLQFLFEYFSETQRNKGNFPGRFSGRQFSNSRSEMNVSTLELGDSALYLCASSLLQDTQYFGPGTRLTVL.

V is TRBV5-4 and J is TRBJ2-5, with D possibly being TRBD2 (6 bases). The CDR3 loop spans 16 amino acids. Germline V lookup: CDR1 SGHNT, CDR2 YYREEE (reference sequence). Between the trimmed V and J ends, which lost 4 bases and 4 bases, there was a span of 20 bases. CDR3 DNA: TGTGCCAGCAGCGGCGACGGGGGTGTTTTCATAGAGACCCAGTACTTC. Its translation is CASSGDGGVFIETQYF. Based on the CDR3 plus reference TRBV5-4 and TRBJ2-5, the full variable domain is ETGVTQSPTHLIKTRGQQVTLRCSSQSGHNTVSWYQQALGQGPQFIFQYYREEENGRGNFPPRFSGLQFPNYSSELNVNALELDDSALYLCASSGDGGVFIETQYFGPGTRLLVL.

V and J are TRBV11-3 and TRBJ2-1, with 9 bases matching TRBD2. The germline CDR1 and CDR2 sequences are SGHNT and YENEEA. Losses at the gene ends were 0 bases for V and 12 bases for J; bases not matched to a gene: 9. CDR3 size: 15 residues. In nucleotides, the CDR3 is TGTGCCAGCAGCTTAGAAGGAATAGGAGCGGGGGGGCAGTTCTTC. This translates into CASSLEGIGAGGQFF.

The chain carries TRBV11-2 and TRBJ1-1, with TRBD1 matching 8 bases. The CDR3 spans 14 residues. Germline V gene data show CDR1 as SGHAT and CDR2 as FQNNGV. Germline trimming cut 4 bases from V and 2 bases from J; bases unmatched to any gene: 3. Written as DNA, the CDR3 is TGTGCCAGCAGCTACGGGACAGGCAACACTGAAGCTTTCTTT. It codes for CASSYGTGNTEAFF.

As for this clone: A read error may produce the germline difference seen at one junction end. The V and J genes are TRBV4-3 and TRBJ2-3, with D tentatively TRBD1 (6 bases). Per germline, CDR1 LGHNA and CDR2 YSLEER. CDR3 length equals 14 residues. The CDR3 DNA sequence: TGCGCCAGCAGCCAAGCCCCGGAAAGGGACATCATTTTTTTT. Protein sequence: CASSQAPERDIIFF.

The V call is TRBV30, the J call TRBJ2-3; tentatively, D is TRBD1 (6 bases). Per the germline V gene, CDR1 is GTSNPN and CDR2 is SVGIG (reference sequence). This CDR3 spans 13 amino acids. The V and J ends lost 5 bases and 8 bases respectively, with 17 bases between them. CDR3 coding DNA: TGTGCCTGGTCTGGACAGAGTCCCCCTACGCAGTATTTT. Its protein product is CAWSGQSPPTQYF. Full variable domain (outside the CDR3, taken from reference TRBV30 and TRBJ2-3): SQTIHQWPATLVQPVGSPLSLECTVEGTSNPNLYWYRQAAGRGLQLLFYSVGIGQISSEVPQNLSASRPQDRQFILSSKKLLLSDSGFYLCAWSGQSPPTQYFGPGTRLTVL.

The rearrangement joins TRBV28 to TRBJ2-1; D unresolved. V gave up 1 base and J gave up 4 bases, with 8 bases separating them. CDR1 is MDHEN, CDR2 SYDVKM, per germline. The CDR3 is 14 amino acids. CDR3 nucleotide sequence: TGTGCCAGCAGTTTATCACACGGGTACAATGAGCAGTTCTTC. The encoded protein is CASSLSHGYNEQFF.

Judged by abundance, this clone is large. This chain uses TRBV19 with TRBJ2-1; possible D gene TRBD1, 6 bases. Germline assignment: CDR1 LNHDA and CDR2 SQIVND (reference sequence). Trimming took off 6 bases at V and 5 bases at J, with 8 bases between the two ends. CDR3 size: 12 residues. The DNA for the CDR3 is TGTGCCAGTAGGAAGGGGGACAATGAGCAGTTCTTC. This translates into CASRKGDNEQFF. The full variable domain, completed using reference TRBV19 and TRBJ2-1, is DGGITQSPKYLFRKEGQNVTLSCEQNLNHDAMYWYRQDPGQGLRLIYYSQIVNDFQKGDIAEGYSVSREKKESFPLTVTSAQKNPTAFYLCASRKGDNEQFFGPGTRLTVL.

This chain joins TRBV5-4 and TRBJ2-3; D gene uncertain. This CDR3 spans 14 amino acids. Germline lookup yields CDR1 SGHNT and CDR2 YYREEE (reference sequence). V was cut by 4 bases and J by 0 bases, with 9 bases left in between. As DNA, the CDR3 is TGTGCCAGCAGCACTACCGGGAGCACAGATACGCAGTATTTT. Translated: CASSTTGSTDTQYF. Combining the CDR3 with reference TRBV5-4 and TRBJ2-3 gives the whole variable domain ETGVTQSPTHLIKTRGQQVTLRCSSQSGHNTVSWYQQALGQGPQFIFQYYREEENGRGNFPPRFSGLQFPNYSSELNVNALELDDSALYLCASSTTGSTDTQYFGPGTRLTVL.

The chain couples TRBV5-1 to TRBJ2-1, with 9 bases identical to TRBD1. Per germline, CDR1 SGHRS and CDR2 YFSETQ. This CDR3 has 15 residues. Trimming at V came to 2 bases and at J to 5 bases, leaving 5 bases not matched to a gene. In DNA form, the CDR3 reads TGCGCCAGCAGCTTAGGGGGACAGGGAAACAATGAGCAGTTCTTC. The encoded protein is CASSLGGQGNNEQFF.